The clone carrying this T cell receptor beta chain has a handful of counts. The antigen remains undetermined. This specimen comes from a study of cytomegalovirus exposure and HLA in healthy donors. Study-wide background: The study placed about 81% of its 398 genotyped donors in the Caucasian-associated ancestry cluster. The study's findings and limits: A previous analysis found most TCR beta V segments productive roughly 90% or roughly 30% of the time. Later analysis identified 15,000 to 20,000 TCR beta sequences associated with HLA alleles, using a false discovery rate threshold of 0.05.

This CDR3 region has 15 residues. V was clipped by 4 bases and J by 0 bases, with 10 bases between them. Germline V gene lookup returns CDR1 MNHEY and CDR2 SVGAGI. With 60 Vbeta and 13 Jbeta primers, the PCR was carried out. The method was immunoSEQ multiplex PCR; TCRdb's version includes in-frame clones alone and lacks a portion of them. The sample shows under 90,000 clones, about 75% of them seen only once. This chain connects TRBV6-5 to TRBJ1-5, with TRBD1 as a possible D gene (5 bases). Sequenced sample: PBMCs. The sequence derives from a man in his forties in good health and CMV-seronegative. This CDR3 is CASSLGLYSNQPQHF. As DNA, the CDR3 is TGTGCCAGCAGTTTGGGACTGTATAGCAATCAGCCCCAGCATTTT.